These 21 T cell receptor beta chains were sequenced from one sample in a study of blood T cell repertoires in COVID-19 (dated by TCRdb to the early 2020s). The library was made by the immunoSEQ multiplex PCR assay. Held by TCRdb, this immuneACCESS table contains in-frame sequences only and omits some clones. Under half of the omission traces to an unresolved V gene where checked; the cause of the rest is unknown. In all, the sample holds approximately 260,000 clones, and about nine tenths of those were seen once. The top ten clonotypes cover 2% to 2.5% of the sample. The sample was peripheral blood. The receptors stem from a man in his forties or fifties with acute or convalescent COVID-19.

This chain links TRBV30 with TRBJ2-5; TRBD2 matches at 8 bases. Germline lookup yields CDR1 GTSNPN and CDR2 SVGIG (reference sequence). The CDR3 loop spans 14 amino acids. The ends lost 3 bases at V and 1 base at J; junction bases unmatched: 4. The CDR3 spells CAWSNGGAQETQYF. CDR3 nucleotide sequence: TGTGCCTGGAGCAACGGGGGGGCCCAAGAGACCCAGTACTTC.

The V call is TRBV7-6, the J call TRBJ2-5; TRBD2 matches 8 bases. The CDR3 loop spans 16 amino acids. The V and J ends lost 5 bases and 5 bases, in that order; junction bases with no gene match: 13. Germline values: CDR1 SGHVS, CDR2 FNYEAQ. The CDR3 nucleotides are TGTGCCAGCAGCCCCCGTAATAGCGGGGCTGGGGAGACCCAGTACTTC. This gives the protein CASSPRNSGAGETQYF.

The V and J genes are TRBV18 and TRBJ1-6; 7 bases map to TRBD1. Germline values: CDR1 KGHSH, CDR2 LQKENI. The J segment lost 10 bases and the V segment lost 5 bases, leaving 5 bases of the junction unmatched. CDR3 length: 13 residues. The CDR3 DNA reads as TGTGCCAGCTCAACAGGGGTGGGGTCACCCCTCCACTTT. This encodes CASSTGVGSPLHF.

This chain uses TRBV4-1 with TRBJ1-5; 7 bases are a match to TRBD1. Unmatched junction bases numbered 3, after V lost 3 bases and J lost 1 base. The CDR3 is 15 residues long. The germline CDR1 and CDR2 sequences are MGHRA and YSYEKL. CDR3 sequence: CASSQTGQSNQPQHF. The CDR3 DNA sequence: TGCGCCAGCAGCCAGACGGGACAGAGCAATCAGCCCCAGCATTTT.

The chain uses TRBV5-1 and TRBJ2-7; tentatively, D is TRBD1 (6 bases). V was shortened by 0 bases and J by 8 bases, with 12 bases between the two germline ends. Germline CDR1 reads SGHRS; CDR2 reads YFSETQ. The CDR3 runs 13 residues. The CDR3 DNA reads TGCGCCAGCAGCTTGGAACAGGACAGACAGCAGTACTTC. Translation gives CASSLEQDRQQYF.

V usage is TRBV6-4 and J usage is TRBJ2-5; 7 bases agree with TRBD1. Germline V CDR1 and CDR2: MRHNA, SNTAGT. The CDR3 runs 14 residues. V trimming: 3 bases; J trimming: 5 bases; junction bases outside the gene matches: 6. This CDR3 reads CASSEVDREETQYF. Here the CDR3 DNA reads TGTGCCAGCAGTGAGGTTGACAGGGAGGAGACCCAGTACTTC.

The chain joins TRBV19 to TRBJ1-1; D possibly corresponds to TRBD1 (6 bases). In germline, CDR1 is LNHDA, CDR2 SQIVND (reference sequence). V lost 5 bases, J lost 1 base, and 14 bases lay in between. The CDR3 spans 15 residues. The CDR3, as DNA: TGTGCCAGTAGTCCCTACAGGGCGGAGAACACTGAAGCTTTCTTT. The encoded protein is CASSPYRAENTEAFF.

The chain employs TRBV2 and TRBJ1-5, with TRBD1 matching 7 bases. Germline-derived CDR1 and CDR2 are SNHLY and FYNNEI. Trimming cost V 0 bases and J 0 bases; bases outside gene matches: 8. This CDR3 comprises 18 residues. The CDR3 DNA reads as TGTGCCAGCAGTGAAGCGCCGGGACAGCCATATAGCAATCAGCCCCAGCATTTT. Translation gives CASSEAPGQPYSNQPQHF.

A single count supports this clone. This chain connects TRBV7-9 to TRBJ2-7; a possible D gene is TRBD2 (7 bases). CDR1 and CDR2 (germline): SEHNR, FQNEAQ (reference sequence). Trimming pared 7 bases from V and 3 bases from J, leaving 16 bases between. This CDR3 comprises 14 residues. The CDR3 reads CASIPGRGHYEQYF. The CDR3 DNA sequence: TGTGCCAGCATCCCAGGGAGGGGACACTACGAGCAGTACTTC.

The chain joins TRBV7-2 to TRBJ1-2; tentative D call: TRBD1 (6 bases). The CDR3 totals 16 residues. The germline V gene has CDR1 SGHTA and CDR2 FQGNSA. Trimming took 7 bases from V and 4 from J, leaving 22 bases between them. CDR3 sequence reads: CASTQAGAPGRYGYTF. The CDR3 bases are TGTGCCAGCACCCAGGCAGGGGCGCCCGGTCGCTATGGCTACACCTTC.

This chain uses TRBV30 with TRBJ2-7, with 10 nucleotides matching TRBD1. The trim removed 4 bases at V and 12 bases at J, leaving 12 bases unmatched. There are 13 residues in the CDR3. Germline CDR1 GTSNPN, CDR2 SVGIG (reference sequence). The CDR3 DNA follows: TGTGCCTGGAAAGGGACAGGGGTATCTGGGCGGTACTTC. Translating it yields CAWKGTGVSGRYF.

J is TRBJ1-4 and V is TRBV2; TRBD1 aligns across 7 bases. The junction had 11 bases not matched to a gene; V was cut back by 6 bases and J by 7 bases. This CDR3 spans 15 amino acids. Germline CDR1 is SNHLY and CDR2 is FYNNEI. CDR3 in amino acids: CASRVQGQVREKLFF. The CDR3, as DNA: TGTGCCAGCAGGGTACAGGGGCAGGTTCGTGAAAAACTGTTTTTT.

This clone was counted once. The chain carries TRBV5-1 and TRBJ2-3; 12 bases are shared with TRBD2. The length of the CDR3 is 18 residues. J lost 2 bases, V lost 2 bases, and 9 bases had no gene match. Germline values: CDR1 SGHRS, CDR2 YFSETQ. CDR3: CASSLPNGTSGLTDTQYF. The CDR3 DNA reads as TGCGCCAGCAGCTTACCAAATGGGACTAGCGGGCTCACAGATACGCAGTATTTT.

This clone showed up just once. This rearrangement joins TRBV19 to TRBJ1-1; no reliable D call. Germline CDR1 and CDR2: LNHDA and SQIVND (reference sequence). Trimming left V 10 bases short and J 0 bases short, with 18 bases between. The CDR3 is 15 amino acids. The CDR3 DNA follows: TGTGCCACCTCGCCCGGCGGGTTTTTGAACACTGAAGCTTTCTTT. Encoded protein: CATSPGGFLNTEAFF.

The chain recombines TRBV18 with TRBJ2-3; TRBD2 matches at 8 bases. There are 15 residues in the CDR3. With 4 bases clipped from V and 1 base from J, the junction kept 4 bases outside the gene matches. From germline, CDR1 is KGHSH and CDR2 LQKENI. The CDR3 DNA reads TGTGCCAGCTCACAAGAAGCGGGGGGCACAGATACGCAGTATTTT. The encoded protein is CASSQEAGGTDTQYF.

The chain combines TRBV5-1 with TRBJ2-7; 9 positions match TRBD1. Trimming at V came to 4 bases and at J to 2 bases, leaving 4 bases not matched to a gene. The CDR3 consists of 14 residues. Germline values: CDR1 SGHRS, CDR2 YFSETQ. CDR3: CASSPRTGAYEQYF. CDR3 coding DNA: TGCGCCAGCAGCCCCCGGACAGGGGCCTACGAGCAGTACTTC.

The V and J genes are TRBV30 and TRBJ2-3, with 14 nucleotides matching TRBD2. Trimming removed 0 bases from V and 4 bases from J; junction bases left unmatched: 3. Germline-derived CDR1 and CDR2 are GTSNPN and SVGIG (reference sequence). The CDR3 runs to 16 residues. The DNA for the CDR3 is TGTGCCTGGAGTGTCGGACTAGCGGGGGGCGCAGATACGCAGTATTTT. Translating it yields CAWSVGLAGGADTQYF.

The chain is built from TRBV7-3 and TRBJ2-2, with D tentatively TRBD2 (6 bases). This CDR3 has 15 amino acids. V was pared by 5 bases and J by 3 bases, with 13 bases between. Germline loops: CDR1 SGHTA, CDR2 FQGTGA. The CDR3 sequence: CASSPGPGDTGELFF. The CDR3 nucleotides are TGTGCCAGCAGCCCGGGGCCGGGGGACACCGGGGAGCTGTTTTTT. Based on the CDR3 plus reference TRBV7-3 and TRBJ2-2, the full variable domain is GAGVSQTPSNKVTEKGKYVELRCDPISGHTALYWYRQSLGQGPEFLIYFQGTGAADDSGLPNDRFFAVRPEGSVSTLKIQRTERGDSAVYLCASSPGPGDTGELFFGEGSRLTVL.

V is TRBV3-1 (or the pseudogene TRBV3-2) and J is TRBJ2-1; D is unresolved. Germline V CDR1 and CDR2: LGHDT, YNNKEL (reference sequence). The V gene lost 4 bases and the J gene lost 5 bases, with 9 bases spanning the gap. This CDR3 has 13 residues. CDR3: CASSRAGDNEQFF. DNA of the CDR3: TGTGCCAGCAGCCGGGCAGGCGACAATGAGCAGTTCTTC.

The genes are TRBV6-4 and TRBJ2-7, with TRBD1 matching 10 bases. Losses at the gene ends were 4 bases for V and 4 bases for J; bases not matched to a gene: 1. CDR3 length equals 13 residues. Germline CDR1 and CDR2: MRHNA and SNTAGT. Written as DNA, the CDR3 is TGTGCCAGCAGTGTGGACAGGGGGTACGAGCAGTACTTC. It encodes CASSVDRGYEQYF.

This chain links TRBV6-6 with TRBJ1-4, with TRBD1 matching 9 bases. V gave up 2 bases and J gave up 3 bases; unmatched junction bases: 1. CDR1 is MNHNY, CDR2 SVGAGI, per germline (reference sequence). The CDR3 is 15 residues long. CDR3 bases: TGTGCCAGCAGTTACGGACAGGGGTCTAATGAAAAACTGTTTTTT. It codes for CASSYGQGSNEKLFF.